The 17 T cell receptor beta chains below were found in one sample sequenced in a study of brain T cells in children with intractable seizures. The assay was immunoSEQ multiplex PCR, and TCRdb's table has in-frame clones only and misses some. The table shows hundreds of thousands of clones, with approximately 93% occurring only once. Time point denoted: blood from clinic visit 5 months post-surgery; TSC patient then seizure free. Sequenced material: peripheral blood, taken less than 6 months after surgery. These receptor sequences come from a boy under two years old with tuberous sclerosis and intractable seizures.

The chain combines TRBV6-5 with TRBJ2-7, with TRBD1 matching 7 bases. J lost 2 bases, V lost 8 bases, and 3 bases had no gene match. Germline V gene data show CDR1 as MNHEY and CDR2 as SVGAGI. The CDR3 is made up of 12 amino acids. This chain's CDR3 is CASLGQAYEQYF. CDR3 bases: TGTGCCAGCCTCGGACAGGCCTACGAGCAGTACTTC.

The chain joins TRBV19 to TRBJ1-3; no clear D. Germline V gene data show CDR1 as LNHDA and CDR2 as SQIVND (reference sequence). Trimming pared 3 bases from V and 4 bases from J, leaving 7 bases between. This CDR3 is built from 13 residues. The CDR3 spells CASSMAQGNTIYF. The CDR3 DNA follows: TGTGCCAGTAGTATGGCCCAGGGAAACACCATATATTTT.

V and J are TRBV6-6 and TRBJ1-5; 10 bases fit TRBD1. The CDR3 contains 15 residues. J lost 7 bases, V lost 2 bases, and 5 bases had no gene match. CDR1 and CDR2 from the germline V gene are MNHNY and SVGAGI (reference sequence). CDR3 protein: CASSYNPGQGQPQHF. The CDR3, as DNA: TGTGCCAGCAGTTACAATCCGGGACAGGGGCAGCCCCAGCATTTT.

The rearrangement uses TRBV7-3 and TRBJ2-1; 7 nucleotides align to TRBD2. Germline-derived CDR1 and CDR2 are SGHTA and FQGTGA. V lost 5 bases and J lost 4; bases outside the gene matches: 5. This CDR3 is 14 amino acids long. CDR3 protein: CASSQRGSYNEQFF. The CDR3 DNA reads as TGTGCCAGCAGCCAGCGGGGAAGTTACAATGAGCAGTTCTTC.

In this sample, this clone turned up once. The sample holds other DNA sequences that translate to the same CDR3. The chain employs TRBV6-4 and TRBJ2-1; 8 bases align to TRBD2. Germline V lookup: CDR1 MRHNA, CDR2 SNTAGT. The CDR3 is 15 residues long. The V and J ends lost 3 bases and 4 bases, in that order; junction bases with no gene match: 5. The CDR3 sequence: CASSETSGSYNEQFF. CDR3 nucleotides: TGTGCCAGCAGTGAAACTAGCGGAAGTTACAATGAGCAGTTCTTC.

As regards this clone: Within the sample, other DNA sequences also encode this same CDR3. The V call is TRBV19, the J call TRBJ1-5, with a possible D match to TRBD1 (6 bases). Trimming stripped 3 bases from V and 2 bases from J, with 11 bases between. The CDR3 runs to 15 residues. The V gene's germline CDR1 is LNHDA and CDR2 SQIVND (reference sequence). CDR3 sequence reads: CASSIGGRGNQPQHF. CDR3 DNA: TGTGCCAGTAGTATTGGGGGGCGAGGCAATCAGCCCCAGCATTTT.

The rearrangement uses TRBV3-1 (or the pseudogene TRBV3-2) and TRBJ1-4; D ambiguous. Per the germline V gene, CDR1 is LGHDT and CDR2 is YNNKEL (reference sequence). This CDR3 is 17 amino acids long. Deletions cut 0 bases from V and 1 base from J, with 12 bases between. In nucleotides, the CDR3 is TGTGCCAGCAGCCAAGACGGACTATTTAAAACTAATGAAAAACTGTTTTTT. The encoded protein is CASSQDGLFKTNEKLFF.

This clone was detected once. The chain recombines TRBV21-1 with TRBJ1-6. TRBV21-1 constitutes a pseudogene. The CDR3 consists of 16 residues. CDR3 residues: CASSKGMPWVNSPLHF. The CDR3 DNA sequence: TGTGCCAGCAGCAAAGGGATGCCTTGGGTTAATTCACCCCTCCACTTT.

This chain links TRBV6-5 with TRBJ2-7; tentatively, D is TRBD2 (5 bases). Looked up from germline, CDR1 is MNHEY and CDR2 is SVGAGI. The CDR3 has 16 amino acids. V lost 0 bases and J lost 7, with 19 bases in between. The CDR3 loop reads CASSYSMAGARGEQYF. The CDR3 DNA reads TGTGCCAGCAGTTACTCGATGGCCGGCGCTCGGGGTGAGCAGTACTTC.

The CDR3 protein is CASSRGQGLSSGANVLTF. CDR3 nucleotides: TGTGCCAGCAGCCGGGGACAGGGTTTAAGTTCTGGGGCCAACGTCCTGACTTTC. The chain links TRBV3-1 (or the pseudogene TRBV3-2) to TRBJ2-6; 9 nucleotides align to TRBD1. The CDR3 consists of 18 residues. Germline V CDR1 and CDR2: LGHDT, YNNKEL (reference sequence). The trim removed 4 bases at V and 1 base at J, leaving 8 bases unmatched.

This chain joins TRBV18 and TRBJ1-1; 9 bases map to TRBD1. CDR3 length: 16 residues. Germline V gene lookup returns CDR1 KGHSH and CDR2 LQKENI. J gave up 4 bases and V 2 bases, and 8 bases lay outside the gene matches. CDR3 sequence reads: CASSPYRGLVGTEAFF. CDR3 bases: TGTGCCAGCTCACCATACAGGGGGCTGGTAGGCACTGAAGCTTTCTTT.

This chain joins TRBV6-1 and TRBJ2-3, with TRBD1 matching 7 bases. This CDR3 has 16 amino acids. Germline-derived CDR1 and CDR2 are MNHNS and SASEGT. V was pared by 1 base and J by 2 bases, with 6 bases of the junction left unmatched. The CDR3 here is CASSEVGTDFTDTQYF. The CDR3, as DNA: TGTGCCAGCAGTGAAGTCGGGACAGATTTCACAGATACGCAGTATTTT.

Regarding this clone: Additional DNA sequences in this sample encode the identical CDR3. The chain combines TRBV9 with TRBJ2-1; TRBD2 matches 12 bases. Germline values: CDR1 SGDLS, CDR2 YYNGEE. This CDR3 contains 16 residues. V gave up 3 bases and J gave up 1 base; unmatched junction bases: 2. CDR3 DNA: TGTGCCAGCAGCGCTAGCGGGGGGGTTTCCTACAATGAGCAGTTCTTC. It translates to CASSASGGVSYNEQFF.

The chain employs TRBV9 and TRBJ2-1; 9 bases align to TRBD2. This CDR3 is built from 17 residues. J lost 8 bases, V lost 0 bases, and 12 bases had no gene match. CDR1 SGDLS and CDR2 YYNGEE come from the germline V gene. CDR3 residues: CASSVGGPGLALDEQFF. CDR3 sequence (DNA): TGTGCCAGCAGCGTAGGTGGACCGGGACTAGCTTTGGATGAGCAGTTCTTC.

This chain links TRBV10-1 with TRBJ2-1; no firm D call. Trimming pared 3 bases from V and 6 bases from J, leaving 15 bases between. The CDR3 consists of 15 residues. CDR1 and CDR2 (germline): WNHNN, SYGVQD (reference sequence). The CDR3 region is CASSESPVSINEQFF. Written as DNA, the CDR3 is TGCGCCAGCAGTGAATCGCCGGTTTCCATCAATGAGCAGTTCTTC.

The chain joins TRBV3-1 (or the pseudogene TRBV3-2) to TRBJ1-3; tentatively, D is TRBD1 (6 bases). CDR1 is LGHDT, CDR2 YNNKEL, per germline (reference sequence). The V gene lost 2 bases and the J gene lost 2 bases, with 19 bases spanning the gap. This CDR3 spans 18 amino acids. CDR3 sequence (DNA): TGTGCCAGCAGCCAACAATATTCGACAGGCAGAACTGGAAACACCATATATTTT. Translating it yields CASSQQYSTGRTGNTIYF.

This chain uses TRBV29-1 with TRBJ1-3, with unresolved D. CDR3 length: 12 amino acids. Germline CDR1 reads SQVTM; CDR2 reads ANQGSEA. Trimming removed 4 bases at V and 5 bases at J, with 9 bases between. This chain's CDR3 is CSVAGARNTIYF. CDR3 nucleotides: TGCAGCGTTGCGGGTGCCCGAAACACCATATATTTT.